The clone carrying this T cell receptor beta chain has a single count. Its antigen remains unknown. Measured with immunoSEQ multiplex PCR; TCRdb has only the in-frame clones, and not every one. The sample shows hundreds of thousands of clones, around 96% of them seen only once. The record originates from a study of shared clonotypes between healthy human individuals. CDR1 MNHEY and CDR2 SMNVEV come from the germline V gene (reference sequence). V shed 8 bases and J shed 2 bases, with 15 bases lying between them. The length of the CDR3 is 14 residues. Study-wide results and limits: When compared with the clonotypes that were shared by all four sorted-subset donors, the non-shared clonotypes turned out to have lower generation probabilities. In this cohort, only blood was sampled, and tissue repertoires likely differ.

CD45RO-negative CD8 cells positively selected for CCR7 made up the naive population, which excluded terminally differentiated effector memory CD45RA+ cells. Material: naive CD8+ T cells sorted from blood. This clonotype originated in a woman between 25 and 40 years old in good health. This chain uses TRBV27 with TRBJ2-5; perhaps TRBD1 as D (6 bases). The DNA for the CDR3 is TGTGCCAGCGCCCGGTCAGGACAGCAAGAGACCCAGTACTTC. Translating it yields CASARSGQQETQYF.